This T cell receptor beta chain came from a study of T cells in Graves' hyperthyroidism and ophthalmopathy. The wider study: Peripheral blood samples were taken at initial diagnosis, prior to any treatment.

Germline V lookup: CDR1 MNHEY, CDR2 SVGEGT. The CDR3 runs to 20 residues. The V end was cut by 0 bases, the J end by 2 bases, with 24 bases between. Comments on this clonotype: Its antigen remains unidentified.

Template material for amplifying TCR beta CDR3 regions consisted of RNA transcripts. Using the HTBI primer set, a first-round RT-PCR was run on the TCR CDR3. TCRdb itself ran the multiplex PCR reads through MiXCR, one entry per CDR3 protein. Of over 90,000 distinct CDR3 sequences in the sample, roughly 44% were seen once. General study points: Most expanded thyroid clonotypes above 0.001 recurred in blood.

Orbital computed tomography and thyroid ultrasound, together with serum TRAb and thyroxine and clinical symptoms, were used for diagnoses. What was sequenced was blood. The V call is TRBV6-2 or TRBV6-3, the J call TRBJ2-3; tentatively, D is TRBD2 (6 bases). This TCR was recovered from a man aged 40-55 years with Graves' hyperthyroidism. CDR3 DNA: TGTGCCAGCAGTTACTCGAGGTACATCCTTTTGGGGGGTACCACAGATACGCAGTATTTT. Translation gives CASSYSRYILLGGTTDTQYF.